The clone carrying this TCR beta chain appeared many times. What it binds is unknown. Per the germline V gene, CDR1 is SQVTM and CDR2 is ANQGSEA. CDR3 length equals 13 residues. The trim removed 7 bases at V and 6 bases at J, leaving 9 bases unmatched. This entry comes from a study of post-analysis software for immune sequencing data. General study results and limits: TRBV5-6, TRBV5-1 and TRBV20-1 belonged to a set of roughly 5 TRBV segments that were more frequent in patients than controls.

Incorporated into the TCR beta cDNA libraries were unique molecular identifiers, which served to reduce PCR and sequencing biases. In TCRdb, the PCR reads were re-called with MiXCR into one record per CDR3 protein. The table lists a few hundred thousand distinct CDR3 sequences, around 37% of them singletons. What was sequenced was blood. This clonotype was sampled from a girl between 10 and 17 years old with multiple sclerosis. The gene calls are TRBV29-1 and TRBJ2-3; 8 positions match TRBD2. In DNA form, the CDR3 reads TGCAGCGCTCACTCGGGGGGGCCGGATACGCAGTATTTT. Amino acid sequence: CSAHSGGPDTQYF.